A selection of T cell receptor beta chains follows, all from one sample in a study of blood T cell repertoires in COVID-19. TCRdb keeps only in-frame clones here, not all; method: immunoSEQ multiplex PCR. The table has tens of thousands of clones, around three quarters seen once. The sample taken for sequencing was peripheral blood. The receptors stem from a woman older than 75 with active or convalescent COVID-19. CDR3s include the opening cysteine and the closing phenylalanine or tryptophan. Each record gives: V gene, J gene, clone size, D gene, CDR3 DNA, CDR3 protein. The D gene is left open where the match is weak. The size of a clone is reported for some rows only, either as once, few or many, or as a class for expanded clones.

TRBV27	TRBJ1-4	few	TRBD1	TGTGCCAGCAGCTTGGGACAGGGAGAAGAAAAACTGTTTTTT	CASSLGQGEEKLFF
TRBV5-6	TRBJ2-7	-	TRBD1	TGTGCCAGCAGCCCCGGGACAGCCTCCTACGAGCAGTACTTC	CASSPGTASYEQYF
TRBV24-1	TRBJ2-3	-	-	TGTGCCACCAGTGATTTTAAGGATAGCGGCACAGATACGCAGTATTTT	CATSDFKDSGTDTQYF
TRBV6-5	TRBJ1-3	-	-	TGTGCCAGCAGTTTGGGAGGGTCTGGAAACACCATATATTTT	CASSLGGSGNTIYF
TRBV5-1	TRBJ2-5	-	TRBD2	TGCGCCAGCAGCTTGAGACTAGCGGGGGCCCTTCTCTACTTC	CASSLRLAGALLYF
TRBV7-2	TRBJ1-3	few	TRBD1	TGTGCCAGCAGCCCGTCGACAGGGACGGGCAGGAACACCATATATTTT	CASSPSTGTGRNTIYF
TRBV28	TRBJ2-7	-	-	TGTGCCAGCAGTGATACAGGGATCAACGAGCAGTACTTC	CASSDTGINEQYF
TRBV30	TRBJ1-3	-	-	TGTGCCTGGAGTGTTGCAGGAGGAAACACCATATATTTT	CAWSVAGGNTIYF
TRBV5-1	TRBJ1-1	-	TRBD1	TGCGCCAGCAGCTGGGGAGACAGGGGGCGCGACACTGAAGCTTTCTTT	CASSWGDRGRDTEAFF
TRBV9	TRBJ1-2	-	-	TGTGCCAGCAGCGTAGACTCGTCGACATTCTATGGCTACACCTTC	CASSVDSSTFYGYTF
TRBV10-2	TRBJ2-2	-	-	TGCGCCAGCAGTGATTTTTCCCAAACCGGGGAGCTGTTTTTT	CASSDFSQTGELFF
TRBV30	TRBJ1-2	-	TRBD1	TGTGCCTGGAGTGTAATGACAGGGGCCAACTATGGCTACACCTTC	CAWSVMTGANYGYTF
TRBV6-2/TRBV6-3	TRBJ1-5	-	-	TGTGCCAGCAGTTACTCGGACAGCTACAATCAGCCCCAGCATTTT	CASSYSDSYNQPQHF